A single TCR beta chain is shown here with its context. Antigen specificity is unknown. The CDR3 is 15 residues long. V lost 4 bases and J lost 6, with 18 bases in between. CDR1 is MGHRA and CDR2 is YSYEKL in the germline V gene. Documented treatment: roughly ten-day PBMC culture with coronavirus spike peptide pools or control peptides (ViraFEST assay). Having spent 10 days in culture, CD4+ T cells were then isolated by negative selection. This sample was included in a study of vaccination and CD4 T cells after COVID-19. Whole-study results and caveats: Median SARS-CoV-2-reactive clonotype numbers went up from roughly 21 to 40, but not significantly. Convalescent patients saw a median approximately 90% of their reactive clones show up only after vaccination.

Scientists ran DNA taken from cultured CD4+ T cells through the Oncomine TCR Beta short-read assay for sequencing. TCRdb itself ran the PCR reads through MiXCR, one entry per CDR3 protein. The table records about 21,000 distinct CDR3 sequences, around 70% of them present only once. The clonotype comes from a human donor who had recovered from COVID-19. Specimen: CD4+ T cells from blood, cultured in vitro. The chain uses TRBV4-1 and TRBJ1-2; D not certain. CDR3 in amino acids: CASSPAQEGRNGYTF. CDR3 nucleotide sequence: TGCGCCAGCAGCCCGGCCCAGGAGGGAAGGAATGGCTACACCTTC.